The 10 T cell receptor beta chains reported below all come from one sample, sequenced in a study of T cells in Graves' hyperthyroidism and ophthalmopathy. Amplification of TCR beta CDR3 regions was performed using RNA transcripts as template. HTBI primers drove first-round RT-PCR of the TCR CDR3. TCRdb reprocessed the multiplex PCR reads with MiXCR, giving one entry per CDR3 protein. The table shows approximately 630,000 distinct CDR3 sequences, with about a sixth occurring only once. The source material was blood. The receptors were gathered from a woman aged 25-40 years with Graves' hyperthyroidism.

The chain is built from TRBV30 and TRBJ1-3; D not certain. Germline CDR1 and CDR2: GTSNPN and SVGIG (reference sequence). The V and J ends lost 0 bases and 0 bases respectively, with 6 bases between them. This CDR3 region has 14 residues. For the CDR3, the DNA is TGTGCCTGGAGTGTATCCGGCTCTGGAAACACCATATATTTT. Amino acid sequence: CAWSVSGSGNTIYF.

In its sample, this clonotype was seen many times. V is TRBV5-1 and J is TRBJ2-3; D is undetermined. The germline gives CDR1 SGHRS, CDR2 YFSETQ. This CDR3 region has 12 residues. The V and J ends lost 5 bases and 7 bases respectively, with 11 bases between them. As DNA, the CDR3 is TGCGCCAGCAGGCGTGAAGGCAATACGCAGTATTTT. This gives the protein CASRREGNTQYF.

On this clonotype: A much larger clone lies a single base off, so this may be a read error. V and J are TRBV3-1 and TRBJ2-1, with a tentative D call TRBD2 (6 bases). The tail of the sequence fits TRBJ2-7 better, so the J call may be wrong. Per germline, CDR1 LGHDT and CDR2 YNNKEL (reference sequence). The CDR3 covers 14 residues. CDR3 loop: CASSRTGAYNEQYF. The CDR3 DNA is TGTGCCAGCAGCCGAACGGGAGCCTACAATGAGCAGTACTTC.

Only a few counts were recorded for this clonotype. CDR3 nucleotide sequence: TGTGCCAGCAGTGGACAGGCTGCGGGAACTGAAGCTTTCTTT. It translates to CASSGQAAGTEAFF. This rearrangement joins TRBV12-3 or TRBV12-4 to TRBJ1-1; 7 bases agree with TRBD1. With 5 bases clipped from V and 5 bases from J, the junction kept 8 bases outside the gene matches. CDR3 length: 14 amino acids.

This clonotype was detected many times. V is TRBV11-3 and J is TRBJ2-7; 7 bases fit TRBD2. V dropped 1 base and J dropped 6; count of bases not matched to a gene: 6. The CDR3 is made up of 14 amino acids. The germline V gene has CDR1 SGHNT and CDR2 YENEEA. This CDR3 is CASSLGAGLGEQYF. CDR3 DNA: TGTGCCAGCAGCTTAGGAGCGGGACTTGGCGAGCAGTACTTC.

This clonotype was seen repeatedly, ten times or more. The chain joins TRBV6-1 to TRBJ2-5; D might be TRBD2 (5 bases). V lost 5 bases to trimming and J lost 1 base, with 8 bases between them. There are 13 residues in the CDR3. The germline V gene encodes CDR1 MNHNS and CDR2 SASEGT. This CDR3 reads CASSRDPQETQYF. The CDR3 DNA sequence: TGTGCCAGCAGTCGGGATCCCCAAGAGACCCAGTACTTC.

In its sample, this clonotype was seen a few times. This rearrangement joins TRBV30 to TRBJ2-3; no definite D call. The germline V gene encodes CDR1 GTSNPN and CDR2 SVGIG (reference sequence). The CDR3 length is 13 residues. Trimming shortened V by 0 bases and J by 0 bases, and 4 bases separated the two germline ends. In DNA, the CDR3 is TGTGCCTGGAGTGTATTTAGCACAGATACGCAGTATTTT. Translating gives CAWSVFSTDTQYF.

This chain joins TRBV28 and TRBJ1-2, with 7 bases lining up with TRBD1. CDR1 and CDR2 from the germline V gene are MDHEN and SYDVKM. The J segment lost 5 bases and the V segment lost 5 bases, leaving 8 bases of the junction unmatched. The CDR3 is 14 amino acids. CDR3 sequence: CASSMQGGPYGYTF. The CDR3 DNA reads TGTGCCAGCAGTATGCAGGGGGGTCCTTATGGCTACACCTTC.

In its sample, this clonotype was seen many times. CDR3 in amino acids: CASSFGRQEQYF. The CDR3 bases are TGTGCCAGCAGTTTTGGGAGACAGGAGCAGTACTTC. The rearrangement links TRBV12-3 or TRBV12-4 to TRBJ2-7; either TRBD1 or TRBD2 may supply D (5 bases each). V was trimmed by 3 bases and J by 7 bases, leaving 10 bases between them. There are 12 residues in the CDR3.

The chain carries TRBV6-1 and TRBJ2-3; a weak D match, TRBD1 (5 bases). There are 14 residues in the CDR3. Trimming shortened V by 2 bases and J by 4 bases, and 10 bases separated the two germline ends. Germline lookup yields CDR1 MNHNS and CDR2 SASEGT. The chain's CDR3 is CASSEQGRADTQYF. The CDR3, as DNA: TGTGCCAGCAGTGAACAGGGCAGGGCAGATACGCAGTATTTT.